The entry below gives a single T cell receptor beta chain sequence along with its context. V lost 4 bases, J lost 5 bases, and 17 bases lay in between. The CDR3 totals 15 residues. Germline loops: CDR1 MDHEN, CDR2 SYDVKM. This sample stems from a study of blood T cell repertoires in COVID-19. The data were produced by immunoSEQ multiplex PCR, yet TCRdb's version contains in-frame clones alone and is incomplete. Counted here are around 240,000 clones, around 85% occurring once; the ten biggest clones make up approximately 3%. The clonotype was recovered from a woman under 40 who had recovered from COVID-19. The chain carries TRBV28 and TRBJ2-5, with D tentatively TRBD1 (6 bases). The specimen sequenced was peripheral blood. The chain's CDR3 is CASSSLNRELETQYF. The CDR3 DNA follows: TGTGCCAGCAGTTCCTTGAACAGGGAATTGGAGACCCAGTACTTC.